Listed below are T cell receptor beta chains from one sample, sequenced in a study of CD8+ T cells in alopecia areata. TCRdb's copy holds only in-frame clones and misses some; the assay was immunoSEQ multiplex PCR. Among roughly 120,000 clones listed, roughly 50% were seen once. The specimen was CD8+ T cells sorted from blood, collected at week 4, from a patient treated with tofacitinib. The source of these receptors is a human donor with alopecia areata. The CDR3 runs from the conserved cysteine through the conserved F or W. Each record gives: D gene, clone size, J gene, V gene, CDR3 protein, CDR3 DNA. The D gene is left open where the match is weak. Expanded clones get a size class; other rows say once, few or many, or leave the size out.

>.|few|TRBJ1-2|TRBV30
CAWSVHGGDGYTF
TGTGCCTGGAGTGTCCACGGGGGAGATGGCTACACCTTC
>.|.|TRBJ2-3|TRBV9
CASSGYRVSTDTQYF
TGTGCCAGCAGCGGCTACAGGGTTAGCACAGATACGCAGTATTTT
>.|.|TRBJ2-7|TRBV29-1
CSVLGAAAEQYF
TGCAGCGTCCTAGGGGCGGCGGCCGAGCAGTACTTC
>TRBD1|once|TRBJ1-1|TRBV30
CAWDRGFNTEAFF
TGTGCCTGGGACAGGGGGTTTAACACTGAAGCTTTCTTT
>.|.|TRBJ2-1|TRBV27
CASSLIEHNEQFF
TGTGCCAGCAGTTTAATAGAGCACAATGAGCAGTTCTTC
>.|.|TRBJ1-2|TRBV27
CASRTAGNYGYTF
TGTGCCAGCAGAACTGCGGGGAACTATGGCTACACCTTC
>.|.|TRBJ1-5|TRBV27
CASSFLGADQPQHF
TGTGCCAGCAGTTTTCTGGGGGCGGATCAGCCCCAGCATTTT
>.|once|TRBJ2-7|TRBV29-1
CSVERADRTSSYEQYF
TGCAGCGTTGAGAGGGCGGACAGGACTAGCTCCTACGAGCAGTACTTC
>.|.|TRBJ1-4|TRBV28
CASSFSRGEKLFF
TGTGCCAGCAGTTTCAGCAGGGGTGAAAAACTGTTTTTT
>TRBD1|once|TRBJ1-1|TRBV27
CASLTGVGTEAFF
TGTGCCAGCCTTACAGGGGTTGGCACTGAAGCTTTCTTT
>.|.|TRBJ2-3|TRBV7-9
CASSPRTDTDTQYF
TGTGCCAGCAGCCCCCGGACGGACACAGATACGCAGTATTTT
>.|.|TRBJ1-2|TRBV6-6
CASSYSMVRGRYGYTF
TGTGCCAGCAGTTACTCGATGGTGCGGGGTCGCTATGGCTACACCTTC
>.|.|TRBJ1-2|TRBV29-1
CSVGTLDAYGYTF
TGCAGCGTCGGGACTCTCGACGCCTATGGCTACACCTTC
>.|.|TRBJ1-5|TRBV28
CASSPPWGNQPQHF
TGTGCCAGCAGTCCCCCGTGGGGCAATCAGCCCCAGCATTTT
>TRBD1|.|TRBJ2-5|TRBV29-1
CSVVSGTGIETQYF
TGCAGCGTGGTCTCCGGGACAGGGATAGAGACCCAGTACTTC
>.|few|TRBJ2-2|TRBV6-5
CASSRRTENTGELFF
TGTGCCAGCAGCAGGAGGACAGAGAACACCGGGGAGCTGTTTTTT
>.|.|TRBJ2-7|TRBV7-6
CASGLGAGSSYEQYF
TGTGCCAGCGGCTTAGGGGCAGGGAGCTCCTACGAGCAGTACTTC
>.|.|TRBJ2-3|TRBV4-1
CASSQGKGHTDTQYF
TGCGCCAGCAGCCAAGGGAAGGGGCACACAGATACGCAGTATTTT
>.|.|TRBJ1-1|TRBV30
CAWSVSGQLEAFF
TGTGCCTGGAGTGTTTCGGGGCAGCTTGAAGCTTTCTTT
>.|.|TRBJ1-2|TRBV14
CASSLGIYGYTF
TGTGCCAGCAGCCTTGGGATTTATGGCTACACCTTC
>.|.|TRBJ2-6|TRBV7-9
CASTPPGANVLTF
TGTGCCAGCACCCCTCCTGGGGCCAACGTCCTGACTTTC
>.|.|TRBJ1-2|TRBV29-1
CSVEGRGQDLYGYTF
TGCAGCGTTGAAGGGAGAGGTCAAGACCTCTATGGCTACACCTTC
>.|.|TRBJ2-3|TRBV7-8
CASRGIWDSPTDTQYF
TGTGCCAGCAGGGGGATATGGGACTCCCCCACAGATACGCAGTATTTT
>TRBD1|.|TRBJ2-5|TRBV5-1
CASSIDRAGTQYF
TGCGCCAGCAGCATCGACAGGGCGGGGACCCAGTACTTC
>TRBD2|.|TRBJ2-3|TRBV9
CASSAGGGGTDTQYF
TGTGCCAGCAGCGCCGGCGGGGGGGGCACAGATACGCAGTATTTT
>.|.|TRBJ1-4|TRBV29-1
CSALGQYNEKLFF
TGCAGCGCCCTCGGACAGTATAATGAAAAACTGTTTTTT
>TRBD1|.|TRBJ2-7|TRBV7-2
CASSPPSGQGWDEQYF
TGTGCCAGCAGCCCTCCCTCGGGACAGGGGTGGGACGAGCAGTACTTC
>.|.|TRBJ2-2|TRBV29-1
CSVDSLTNTGELFF
TGCAGCGTTGACAGCCTCACCAACACCGGGGAGCTGTTTTTT
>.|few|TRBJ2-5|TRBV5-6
CASSLARSETQYF
TGTGCCAGCAGCTTGGCCAGGTCAGAGACCCAGTACTTC
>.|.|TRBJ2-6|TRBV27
CASSLIPPTGLSGANVLTF
TGTGCCAGCAGTCTTATCCCCCCGACAGGCCTCTCTGGGGCCAACGTCCTGACTTTC
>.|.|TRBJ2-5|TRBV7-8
CASSLLLGNQETQYF
TGTGCCAGCAGCTTACTCCTGGGGAATCAAGAGACCCAGTACTTC
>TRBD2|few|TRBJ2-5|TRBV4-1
CASSFGGGGETQYF
TGTGCCAGCAGCTTCGGGGGGGGAGGAGAGACCCAGTACTTC
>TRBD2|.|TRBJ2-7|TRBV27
CASSHTGTSEEQYF
TGTGCCAGCAGTCACACAGGGACTAGCGAAGAGCAGTACTTC
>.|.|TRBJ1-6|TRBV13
CASSSNHPSSLHF
TGTGCCAGCAGCTCGAACCACCCCAGTTCCCTCCACTTT
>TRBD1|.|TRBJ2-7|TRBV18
CASSPGTGGTTYEQYF
TGTGCCAGCTCACCCGGGACAGGGGGCACAACCTACGAGCAGTACTTC
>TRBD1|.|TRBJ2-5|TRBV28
CASCGQGRQETQYF
TGTGCCAGCTGTGGACAGGGGCGACAAGAGACCCAGTACTTC
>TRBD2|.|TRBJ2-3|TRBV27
CASSLGGLAPSTDTQYF
TGTGCCAGCAGCCTGGGCGGACTAGCCCCTAGCACAGATACGCAGTATTTT
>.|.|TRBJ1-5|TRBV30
CAWSEDNPNQPQHF
TGTGCCTGGAGCGAGGACAACCCCAATCAGCCCCAGCATTTT
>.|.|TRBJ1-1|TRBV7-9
CASSLGVTEAFF
TGTGCCAGCAGCTTAGGGGTGACTGAAGCTTTCTTT
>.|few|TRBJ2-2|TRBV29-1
CSVQGDGELFF
TGCAGCGTTCAAGGGGACGGGGAGCTGTTTTTT
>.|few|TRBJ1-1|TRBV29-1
CSGTSPMNTEAFF
TGCAGCGGCACATCCCCTATGAACACTGAAGCTTTCTTT
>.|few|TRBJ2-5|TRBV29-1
CSVPGVETQYF
TGCAGCGTTCCAGGGGTAGAGACCCAGTACTTC
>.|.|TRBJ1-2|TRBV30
CAWSVSYGYTF
TGTGCCTGGAGTGTATCCTATGGCTACACCTTC
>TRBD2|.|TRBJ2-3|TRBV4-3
CASSQPPGLVPLPLDTQYF
TGCGCCAGCAGCCAACCACCGGGACTAGTCCCCCTTCCCTTAGATACGCAGTATTTT
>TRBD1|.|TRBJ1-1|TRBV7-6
CASSPDREDTEAFF
TGTGCCAGCAGCCCGGACAGGGAGGACACTGAAGCTTTCTTT
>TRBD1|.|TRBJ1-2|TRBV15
CATSSGQGYGYTF
TGTGCCACCAGCAGCGGACAGGGCTATGGCTACACCTTC
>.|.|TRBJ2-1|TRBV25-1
CASRRWDNEQFF
TGTGCCAGCCGCCGATGGGACAATGAGCAGTTCTTC